This is a list of T cell receptor beta chains from one sample in a study of cytomegalovirus exposure and HLA in healthy donors. The data were produced by immunoSEQ multiplex PCR, yet TCRdb's version contains in-frame clones alone and is incomplete. The sample has around 70,000 clones; 94% are singletons. Sequences were obtained from PBMCs. These receptors came from a woman younger than 35 in good health and CMV-seropositive. Both conserved end residues are part of each CDR3. Each record gives: J gene, D gene, CDR3 length, clone size, V gene, CDR3 DNA, CDR3 protein. A D gene is named only where the DNA matches it firmly. Clone size appears in some rows only: once, few, many, or a class for an expanded clone.

J gene: TRBJ2-5
D gene: -
CDR3 length: 14
clone size: once
V gene: TRBV5-1
CDR3 DNA: TGCGCCAGCACCCAATCCCGGGGGCAAGAGACCCAGTACTTC
CDR3 protein: CASTQSRGQETQYF

J gene: TRBJ1-4
D gene: TRBD1
CDR3 length: 16
clone size: -
V gene: TRBV27
CDR3 DNA: TGTGCCAGCACCCCCTCGGGGGGACAGGTGTATGGGGAACTGTTTTTT
CDR3 protein: CASTPSGGQVYGELFF

J gene: TRBJ2-7
D gene: -
CDR3 length: 11
clone size: -
V gene: TRBV2
CDR3 DNA: TGTGCCAGCAGTGGGGCGAACGAGCAGTACTTC
CDR3 protein: CASSGANEQYF

J gene: TRBJ1-1
D gene: TRBD1
CDR3 length: 14
clone size: -
V gene: TRBV5-1
CDR3 DNA: TGCGCCAGCAGCGCGGGACAGGGTCGGACTGAAGCTTTCTTT
CDR3 protein: CASSAGQGRTEAFF

J gene: TRBJ2-1
D gene: -
CDR3 length: 11
clone size: -
V gene: TRBV20-1
CDR3 DNA: TGCAGTGCTTCCCGACTGAATGAGCAGTTCTTC
CDR3 protein: CSASRLNEQFF

J gene: TRBJ2-7
D gene: TRBD2
CDR3 length: 14
clone size: once
V gene: TRBV29-1
CDR3 DNA: TGCAGCGTTGGTACTAGCGGGGGCTCCTACGAGCAGTACTTC
CDR3 protein: CSVGTSGGSYEQYF

J gene: TRBJ2-7
D gene: -
CDR3 length: 13
clone size: -
V gene: TRBV11-2
CDR3 DNA: TGTGCCAGCAGCTTAGGAGAGGCGGCCGAGCAGTACTTC
CDR3 protein: CASSLGEAAEQYF

J gene: TRBJ1-4
D gene: -
CDR3 length: 14
clone size: -
V gene: TRBV7-9
CDR3 DNA: TGTGCCAGCAGCTTAGAACGGCAGGCCGAAAAACTGTTTTTT
CDR3 protein: CASSLERQAEKLFF

J gene: TRBJ1-1
D gene: -
CDR3 length: 15
clone size: -
V gene: TRBV4-3
CDR3 DNA: TGCGCCAGCAGCCAAGAATTTGACTCCTACACTGAAGCTTTCTTT
CDR3 protein: CASSQEFDSYTEAFF

J gene: TRBJ1-5
D gene: -
CDR3 length: 14
clone size: -
V gene: TRBV30
CDR3 DNA: TGTGCCTGGAGAGAACAGGGAAATAATCAGCCCCAGCATTTT
CDR3 protein: CAWREQGNNQPQHF

J gene: TRBJ1-2
D gene: -
CDR3 length: 11
clone size: -
V gene: TRBV30
CDR3 DNA: TGTGCCTGGAGTCTAGGTTTGGGCTACACCTTC
CDR3 protein: CAWSLGLGYTF

J gene: TRBJ1-3
D gene: -
CDR3 length: 12
clone size: -
V gene: TRBV21-1
CDR3 DNA: TGTGCCAGCAGACCAAGAGGCAACACCATATATTTT
CDR3 protein: CASRPRGNTIYF

J gene: TRBJ2-7
D gene: TRBD2
CDR3 length: 13
clone size: -
V gene: TRBV18
CDR3 DNA: TGTGCCAGCTCACCTAGCGGGAGGGACGAGCAGTACTTC
CDR3 protein: CASSPSGRDEQYF

J gene: TRBJ2-3
D gene: TRBD2
CDR3 length: 15
clone size: -
V gene: TRBV29-1
CDR3 DNA: TGCAGCGTTGCAGGCGGGAGCCACCGCACAGATACGCAGTATTTT
CDR3 protein: CSVAGGSHRTDTQYF

J gene: TRBJ2-3
D gene: -
CDR3 length: 13
clone size: -
V gene: TRBV27
CDR3 DNA: TGTGCCGTCGCCAGGGTGGGTCCAGATACGCAGTATTTT
CDR3 protein: CAVARVGPDTQYF

J gene: TRBJ2-1
D gene: TRBD2
CDR3 length: 14
clone size: -
V gene: TRBV6-4
CDR3 DNA: TGTGCCAGCAGTGTCGGCGGGGGGGCCGGTGAGCAGTTCTTC
CDR3 protein: CASSVGGGAGEQFF

J gene: TRBJ2-6
D gene: -
CDR3 length: 15
clone size: -
V gene: TRBV7-2
CDR3 DNA: TGTGCCAGCAGCTTTCCAGGCTCCGGGGCCAACGTCCTGACTTTC
CDR3 protein: CASSFPGSGANVLTF

J gene: TRBJ2-7
D gene: -
CDR3 length: 13
clone size: -
V gene: TRBV5-6
CDR3 DNA: TGTGCCAGCAGACCCCAAGGTACGGGAGAGCAGTACTTC
CDR3 protein: CASRPQGTGEQYF

J gene: TRBJ1-2
D gene: TRBD1
CDR3 length: 14
clone size: -
V gene: TRBV6-1
CDR3 DNA: TGTGCCAGCACCCAAGGACGGGACAGCTATGGCTACACCTTC
CDR3 protein: CASTQGRDSYGYTF

J gene: TRBJ2-1
D gene: -
CDR3 length: 11
clone size: -
V gene: TRBV30
CDR3 DNA: TGTGCCTGGACTAGGGGCGGTGAGCAGTTCTTC
CDR3 protein: CAWTRGGEQFF

J gene: TRBJ1-2
D gene: TRBD1
CDR3 length: 15
clone size: -
V gene: TRBV4-1
CDR3 DNA: TGCGCCAGCAGCACCCGGACAGGGGGCATCTATGGCTACACCTTC
CDR3 protein: CASSTRTGGIYGYTF

J gene: TRBJ2-7
D gene: -
CDR3 length: 18
clone size: -
V gene: TRBV7-9
CDR3 DNA: TGTGCCAGCAGTCTGGACCCCCGGGGGGCGATACTATCTTACGAGCAGTACTTC
CDR3 protein: CASSLDPRGAILSYEQYF

J gene: TRBJ2-5
D gene: TRBD2
CDR3 length: 17
clone size: few
V gene: TRBV2
CDR3 DNA: TGTGCCAGCAGTGGGGGACTAGCGGGGGGGCTTCGAGAGACCCAGTACTTC
CDR3 protein: CASSGGLAGGLRETQYF

J gene: TRBJ2-5
D gene: TRBD1
CDR3 length: 14
clone size: -
V gene: TRBV6-1
CDR3 DNA: TGTGCCAGCAGTATCGACAGGGGGGTAGAGACCCAGTACTTC
CDR3 protein: CASSIDRGVETQYF

J gene: TRBJ2-2
D gene: -
CDR3 length: 16
clone size: -
V gene: TRBV11-2
CDR3 DNA: TGTGCCAGCAGCTTACTGGCGTCTAGCGCCACCGGGGAGCTGTTTTTT
CDR3 protein: CASSLLASSATGELFF

J gene: TRBJ2-7
D gene: TRBD1
CDR3 length: 15
clone size: -
V gene: TRBV7-9
CDR3 DNA: TGTGCCAGCAGCTCCCAACAGGGGCGAAACTACGAGCAGTACTTC
CDR3 protein: CASSSQQGRNYEQYF

J gene: TRBJ2-6
D gene: TRBD1
CDR3 length: 18
clone size: -
V gene: TRBV2
CDR3 DNA: TGTGCCAGCACCGGGCGGGACAGGGGGCTAGAAGGGGCCAACGTCCTGACTTTC
CDR3 protein: CASTGRDRGLEGANVLTF

J gene: TRBJ1-6
D gene: TRBD1
CDR3 length: 18
clone size: once
V gene: TRBV30
CDR3 DNA: TGTGCCTGGAGTCTTCGGACAGGCTCCATCTCCTATAATTCACCCCTCCACTTT
CDR3 protein: CAWSLRTGSISYNSPLHF

J gene: TRBJ2-3
D gene: -
CDR3 length: 15
clone size: -
V gene: TRBV9
CDR3 DNA: TGTGCCAGCAGCGCGCCTGGGGCCCACACAGATACGCAGTATTTT
CDR3 protein: CASSAPGAHTDTQYF

J gene: TRBJ2-3
D gene: TRBD1
CDR3 length: 15
clone size: -
V gene: TRBV7-9
CDR3 DNA: TGTGCCAGCAGCGACAGGGGGTTCTACACAGATACGCAGTATTTT
CDR3 protein: CASSDRGFYTDTQYF

J gene: TRBJ1-1
D gene: -
CDR3 length: 16
clone size: -
V gene: TRBV7-9
CDR3 DNA: TGTGCCAGCAGCCCCAGCACAGCCTATGTTCACACTGAAGCTTTCTTT
CDR3 protein: CASSPSTAYVHTEAFF

J gene: TRBJ2-4
D gene: -
CDR3 length: 13
clone size: -
V gene: TRBV5-1
CDR3 DNA: TGCGCCAGCAGCTTGGACATCGTGGACATTCAGTACTTC
CDR3 protein: CASSLDIVDIQYF

J gene: TRBJ2-2
D gene: -
CDR3 length: 15
clone size: few
V gene: TRBV6-5
CDR3 DNA: TGTGCCAGCAGTTACTCGTTCGGGGGTACCGGGGAGCTGTTTTTT
CDR3 protein: CASSYSFGGTGELFF

J gene: TRBJ2-7
D gene: -
CDR3 length: 17
clone size: -
V gene: TRBV29-1
CDR3 DNA: TGCAGCGTCCGTGAGGGGGGCGGGAGACAATTCTCCTACGAGCAGTACTTC
CDR3 protein: CSVREGGGRQFSYEQYF

J gene: TRBJ2-3
D gene: -
CDR3 length: 13
clone size: -
V gene: TRBV18
CDR3 DNA: TGTGCCAGCTCACCACCGGCCGAAGATACGCAGTATTTT
CDR3 protein: CASSPPAEDTQYF

J gene: TRBJ2-3
D gene: -
CDR3 length: 14
clone size: -
V gene: TRBV28
CDR3 DNA: TGTGCCAGCAGGGCAGGGGAAGAGCCAGATACGCAGTATTTT
CDR3 protein: CASRAGEEPDTQYF

J gene: TRBJ1-4
D gene: TRBD1
CDR3 length: 15
clone size: -
V gene: TRBV9
CDR3 DNA: TGTGCCAGCAGCGTACAGACAGGGGGAAATGAAAAACTGTTTTTT
CDR3 protein: CASSVQTGGNEKLFF

J gene: TRBJ1-1
D gene: TRBD1
CDR3 length: 17
clone size: -
V gene: TRBV10-3
CDR3 DNA: TGTGCCTCCCGACAGGGTGAACAGGGAACATGGAACACTGAAGCTTTCTTT
CDR3 protein: CASRQGEQGTWNTEAFF

J gene: TRBJ2-1
D gene: -
CDR3 length: 12
clone size: -
V gene: TRBV11-2
CDR3 DNA: TGTGCCAGCAGCTTAGTAACGGATGAGCAGTTCTTC
CDR3 protein: CASSLVTDEQFF

J gene: TRBJ2-3
D gene: -
CDR3 length: 14
clone size: -
V gene: TRBV4-1
CDR3 DNA: TGCGCCAGCAGCCCGGCCGGGAACACAGATACGCAGTATTTT
CDR3 protein: CASSPAGNTDTQYF

J gene: TRBJ1-2
D gene: -
CDR3 length: 15
clone size: -
V gene: TRBV11-3
CDR3 DNA: TGTGCCAGCAGCCCTCAGGGGCGGGGGGATAATGGCTACACCTTC
CDR3 protein: CASSPQGRGDNGYTF

J gene: TRBJ2-7
D gene: TRBD2
CDR3 length: 12
clone size: -
V gene: TRBV30
CDR3 DNA: TGTGCTTGGAGTGCGCGGGGGGACGAGCAGTACTTC
CDR3 protein: CAWSARGDEQYF